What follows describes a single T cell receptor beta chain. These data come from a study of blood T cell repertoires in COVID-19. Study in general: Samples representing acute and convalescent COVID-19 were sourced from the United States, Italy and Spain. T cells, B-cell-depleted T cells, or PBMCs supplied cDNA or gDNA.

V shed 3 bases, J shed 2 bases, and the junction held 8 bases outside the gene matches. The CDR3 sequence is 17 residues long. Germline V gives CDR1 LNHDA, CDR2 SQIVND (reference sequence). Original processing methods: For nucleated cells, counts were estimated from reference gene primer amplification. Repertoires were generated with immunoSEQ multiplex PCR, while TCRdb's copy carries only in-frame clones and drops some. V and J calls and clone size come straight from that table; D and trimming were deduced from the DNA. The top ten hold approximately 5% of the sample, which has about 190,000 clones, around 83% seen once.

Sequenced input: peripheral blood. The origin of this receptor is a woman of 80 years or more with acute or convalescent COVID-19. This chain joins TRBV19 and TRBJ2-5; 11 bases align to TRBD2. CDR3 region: CASSIRLAGLFQETQYF. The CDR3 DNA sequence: TGTGCCAGTAGTATTAGACTAGCGGGACTATTTCAAGAGACCCAGTACTTC.